This T cell receptor beta chain came from a study of blood T cells in healthy people across ages. Study-wide background: Through template switching, about one barcoded beta molecule was captured per two T cells, as measured in model experiments. Study outcomes and limitations: Unknown CMV status may confound age-related changes in expanded clones.

Germline values: CDR1 MDHEN, CDR2 SYDVKM. The CDR3 covers 16 residues. The V and J ends lost 4 bases and 11 bases, in that order; junction bases with no gene match: 11. On this clonotype: Its cognate antigen is unknown.

The use of a sample-barcoded 5' primer and a J-beta primer mix characterized a second PCR of roughly 6 to 11 cycles. TCRdb itself ran the 5' RACE reads through MiXCR, one entry per CDR3 protein. The repertoire holds hundreds of thousands of distinct CDR3 sequences, with about 43% as singletons. This chain uses TRBV28 with TRBJ2-5, with 15 positions matching TRBD2. This clonotype originated in a man older than 75 in good health. Sample: blood. CDR3: CASSSGTSGRIEEQYF. CDR3 nucleotide sequence: TGTGCCAGCAGTTCAGGGACTAGCGGGAGGATAGAGGAGCAGTACTTC.